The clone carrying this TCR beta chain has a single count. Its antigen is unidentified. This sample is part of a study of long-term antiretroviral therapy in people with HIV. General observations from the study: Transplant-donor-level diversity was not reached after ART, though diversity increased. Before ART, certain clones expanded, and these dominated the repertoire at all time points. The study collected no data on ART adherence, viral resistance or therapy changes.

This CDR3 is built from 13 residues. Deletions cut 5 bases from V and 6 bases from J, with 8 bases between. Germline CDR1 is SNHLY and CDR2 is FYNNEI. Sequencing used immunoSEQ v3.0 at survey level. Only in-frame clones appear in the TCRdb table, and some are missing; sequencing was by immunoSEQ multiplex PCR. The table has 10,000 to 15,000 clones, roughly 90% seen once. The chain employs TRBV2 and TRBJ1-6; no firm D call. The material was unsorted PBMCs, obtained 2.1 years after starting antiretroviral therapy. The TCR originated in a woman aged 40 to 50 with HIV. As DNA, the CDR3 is TGTGCCAGCAGTCGAGAGGGTAATTCACCCCTCCACTTT. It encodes CASSREGNSPLHF.